Only a few counts were recorded for the clone carrying this TCR beta chain. TCRdb re-analysed the reads in MiXCR, keeping a single row per CDR3 protein. The table lists around 260,000 distinct CDR3 sequences, roughly 23% of them singletons. V was pared by 3 bases and J by 5 bases, with 7 bases between. The CDR3 has 11 residues. Germline CDR1 DFQATT, CDR2 SNEGSKA (reference sequence). This specimen belongs to a study of T cell repertoires in cytomegalovirus infection. Whole-study context: In public TCR beta signatures, there were indications of both CMV infection and matching HLA type.

The TCR originated in a human donor in good health (CMV status not recorded). Some clones in this sample may be carry-over from other donors' samples. The sequenced sample was PBMCs. The chain joins TRBV20-1 to TRBJ1-1, with D unresolved. The DNA of the CDR3 is TGCAGTGCTAGCTGGGATACTGAAGCTTTCTTT. As protein: CSASWDTEAFF.